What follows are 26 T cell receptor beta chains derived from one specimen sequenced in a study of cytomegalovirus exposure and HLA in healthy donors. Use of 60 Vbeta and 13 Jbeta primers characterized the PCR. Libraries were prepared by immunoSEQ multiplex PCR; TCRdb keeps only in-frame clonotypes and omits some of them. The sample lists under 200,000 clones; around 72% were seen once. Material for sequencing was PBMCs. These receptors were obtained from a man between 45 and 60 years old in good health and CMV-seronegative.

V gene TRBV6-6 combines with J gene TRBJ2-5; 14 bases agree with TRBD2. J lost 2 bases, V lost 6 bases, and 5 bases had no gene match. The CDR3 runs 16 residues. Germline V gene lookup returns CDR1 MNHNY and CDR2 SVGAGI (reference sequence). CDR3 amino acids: CASSLTSGGAQETQYF. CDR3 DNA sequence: TGTGCCAGCAGCCTGACTAGCGGGGGGGCACAAGAGACCCAGTACTTC.

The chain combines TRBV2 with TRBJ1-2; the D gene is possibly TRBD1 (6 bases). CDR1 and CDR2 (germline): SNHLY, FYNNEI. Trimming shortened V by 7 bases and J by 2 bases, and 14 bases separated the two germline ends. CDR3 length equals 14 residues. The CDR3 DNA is TGTGCCAGCAAGAGCTCAGGGGCCAACTATGGCTACACCTTC. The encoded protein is CASKSSGANYGYTF.

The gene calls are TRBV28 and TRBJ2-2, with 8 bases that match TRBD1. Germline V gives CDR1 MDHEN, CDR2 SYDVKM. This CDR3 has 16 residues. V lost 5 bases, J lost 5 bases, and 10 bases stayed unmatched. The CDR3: CASSPPAGGNTGELFF. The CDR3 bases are TGTGCCAGCAGTCCCCCGGCAGGGGGCAATACCGGGGAGCTGTTTTTT.

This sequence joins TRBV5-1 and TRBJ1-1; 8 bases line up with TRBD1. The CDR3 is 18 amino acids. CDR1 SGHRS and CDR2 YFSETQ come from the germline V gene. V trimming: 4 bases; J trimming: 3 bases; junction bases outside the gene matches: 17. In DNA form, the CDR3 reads TGCGCCAGCAGCGTCGGACAGGGCGGTCTACAAGAGCACACTGAAGCTTTCTTT. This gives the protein CASSVGQGGLQEHTEAFF.

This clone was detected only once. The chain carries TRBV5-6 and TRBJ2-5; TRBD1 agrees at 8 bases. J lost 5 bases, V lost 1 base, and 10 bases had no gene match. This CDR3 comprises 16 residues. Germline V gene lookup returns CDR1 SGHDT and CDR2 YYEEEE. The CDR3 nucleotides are TGTGCCAGCAGCTTGTCATTGCAGGGGGCTTATGAGACCCAGTACTTC. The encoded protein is CASSLSLQGAYETQYF.

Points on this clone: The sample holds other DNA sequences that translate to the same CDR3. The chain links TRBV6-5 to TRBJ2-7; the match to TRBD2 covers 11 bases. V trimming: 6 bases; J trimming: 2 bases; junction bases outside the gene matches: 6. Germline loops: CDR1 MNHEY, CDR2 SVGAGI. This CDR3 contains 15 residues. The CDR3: CASRPLAGGTYEQYF. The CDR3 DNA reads TGTGCCAGCAGACCTCTAGCGGGGGGTACCTACGAGCAGTACTTC.

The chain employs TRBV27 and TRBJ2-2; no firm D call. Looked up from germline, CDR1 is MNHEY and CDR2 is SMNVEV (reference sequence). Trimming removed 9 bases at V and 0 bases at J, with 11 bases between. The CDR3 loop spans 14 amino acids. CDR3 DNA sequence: TGTGCCAGTAGTCCAGGATCGAACACCGGGGAGCTGTTTTTT. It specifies CASSPGSNTGELFF.

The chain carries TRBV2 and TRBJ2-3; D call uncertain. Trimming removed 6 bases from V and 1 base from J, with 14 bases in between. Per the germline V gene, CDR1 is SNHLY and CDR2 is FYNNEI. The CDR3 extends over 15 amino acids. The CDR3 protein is CASSELGIRTDTQYF. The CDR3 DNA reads TGTGCCAGCAGCGAGCTAGGAATACGCACAGATACGCAGTATTTT.

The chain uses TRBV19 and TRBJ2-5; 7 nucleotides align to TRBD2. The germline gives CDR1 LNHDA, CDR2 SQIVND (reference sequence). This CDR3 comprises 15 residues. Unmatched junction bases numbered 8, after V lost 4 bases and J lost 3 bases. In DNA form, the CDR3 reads TGTGCCAGTAGTAATAGGCTAGCGGCGAAAGAGACCCAGTACTTC. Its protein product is CASSNRLAAKETQYF.

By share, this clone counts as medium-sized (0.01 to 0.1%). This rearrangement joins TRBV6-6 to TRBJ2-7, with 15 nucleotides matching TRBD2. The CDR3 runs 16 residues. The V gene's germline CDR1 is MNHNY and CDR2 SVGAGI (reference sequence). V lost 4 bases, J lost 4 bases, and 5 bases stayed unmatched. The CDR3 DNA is TGTGCCAGCAGTTCGGGACTAGCGGGGGGCGATTACGAGCAGTACTTC. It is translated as CASSSGLAGGDYEQYF.

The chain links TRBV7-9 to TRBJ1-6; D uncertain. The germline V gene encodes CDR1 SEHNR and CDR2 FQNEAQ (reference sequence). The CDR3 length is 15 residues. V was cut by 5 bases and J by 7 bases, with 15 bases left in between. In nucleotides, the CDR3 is TGTGCCAGCAGCCCCCGGGTGGCTGGAAATTCACCCCTCCACTTT. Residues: CASSPRVAGNSPLHF.

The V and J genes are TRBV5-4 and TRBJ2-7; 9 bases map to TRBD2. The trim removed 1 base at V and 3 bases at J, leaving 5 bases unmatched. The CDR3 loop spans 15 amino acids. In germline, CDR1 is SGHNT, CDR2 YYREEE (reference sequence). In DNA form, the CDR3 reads TGTGCCAGCAGCTTGTCTGCTAGCGGGAACTACGAGCAGTACTTC. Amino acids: CASSLSASGNYEQYF.

The CDR3 spells CASSQESTDTQYF. DNA of the CDR3: TGCGCCAGCAGCCAAGAATCGACAGATACGCAGTATTTT. This sequence joins TRBV4-1 and TRBJ2-3; D not resolved. From germline, CDR1 is MGHRA and CDR2 YSYEKL. The CDR3 loop spans 13 amino acids. The V end lost 0 bases, the J end lost 3 bases, and 4 bases lay between the germline ends.

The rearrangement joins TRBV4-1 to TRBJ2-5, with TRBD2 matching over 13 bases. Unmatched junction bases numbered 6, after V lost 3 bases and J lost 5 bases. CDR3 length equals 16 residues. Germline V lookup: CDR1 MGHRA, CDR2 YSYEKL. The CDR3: CASSQQLAGGQETQYF. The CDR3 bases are TGCGCCAGCAGCCAGCAACTAGCGGGGGGGCAGGAGACCCAGTACTTC.

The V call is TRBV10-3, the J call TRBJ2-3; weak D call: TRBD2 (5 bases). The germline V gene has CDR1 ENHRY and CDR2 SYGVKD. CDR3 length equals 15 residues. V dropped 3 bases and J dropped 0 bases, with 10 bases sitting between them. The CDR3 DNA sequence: TGTGCCATCAGTGACCTAGCTACTAGCACAGATACGCAGTATTTT. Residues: CAISDLATSTDTQYF.

The CDR3 sequence: CASSSTGYGYTF. The CDR3 DNA reads TGTGCCAGCAGCTCGACAGGCTATGGCTACACCTTC. J is TRBJ1-2 and V is TRBV5-6; the D gene is possibly TRBD1 (6 bases). The V gene's germline CDR1 is SGHDT and CDR2 YYEEEE. Trimming took off 3 bases at V and 4 bases at J, with 7 bases between the two ends. CDR3 size: 12 residues.

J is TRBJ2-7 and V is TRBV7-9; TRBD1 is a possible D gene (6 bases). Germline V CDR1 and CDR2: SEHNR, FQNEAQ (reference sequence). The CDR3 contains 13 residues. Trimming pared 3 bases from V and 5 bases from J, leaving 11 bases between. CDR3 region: CASSFSQGNEQYF. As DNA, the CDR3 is TGTGCCAGCAGCTTTTCACAGGGAAACGAGCAGTACTTC.

CDR3 DNA sequence: TGTGCCAGCAGTTCCCGGGGTTTAGAGACCCAGTACTTC. Amino acid sequence: CASSSRGLETQYF. The chain is built from TRBV25-1 and TRBJ2-5; D perhaps matches TRBD2 (5 bases). CDR1 is MGHDK and CDR2 is SYGVNS in the germline V gene. The CDR3 has 13 amino acids. V was cut by 5 bases and J by 4 bases, with 11 bases left in between.

The DNA for the CDR3 is TGTGCCAGCAGTTACTCAGGGCCCGGGAATGGCTACACCTTC. Translating it yields CASSYSGPGNGYTF. V usage is TRBV6-6 and J usage is TRBJ1-2, with D hard to call. Germline V gene lookup returns CDR1 MNHNY and CDR2 SVGAGI (reference sequence). The V end lost 0 bases, the J end lost 6 bases, and 11 bases lay between the germline ends. This CDR3 contains 14 residues.

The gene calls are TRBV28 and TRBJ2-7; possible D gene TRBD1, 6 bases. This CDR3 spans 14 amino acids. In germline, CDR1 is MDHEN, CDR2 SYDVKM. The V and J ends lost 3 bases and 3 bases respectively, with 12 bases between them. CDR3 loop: CASSFPGQYYEQYF. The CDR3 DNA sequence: TGTGCCAGCAGTTTCCCTGGACAGTACTACGAGCAGTACTTC.

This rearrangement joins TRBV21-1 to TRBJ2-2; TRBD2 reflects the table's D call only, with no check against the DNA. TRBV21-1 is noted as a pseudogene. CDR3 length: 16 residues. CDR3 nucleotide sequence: TGTGCCAGCTCCCGACCCTTCCGGGGGGCGCCCGGGGAGCTGTTTTTT. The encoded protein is CASSRPFRGAPGELFF.

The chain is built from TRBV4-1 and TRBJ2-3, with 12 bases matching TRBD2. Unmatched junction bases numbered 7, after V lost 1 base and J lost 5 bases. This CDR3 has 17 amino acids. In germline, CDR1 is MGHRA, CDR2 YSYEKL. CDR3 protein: CASSQVQTSGGGDTQYF. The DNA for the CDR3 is TGCGCCAGCAGCCAAGTTCAGACTAGCGGGGGAGGAGATACGCAGTATTTT.

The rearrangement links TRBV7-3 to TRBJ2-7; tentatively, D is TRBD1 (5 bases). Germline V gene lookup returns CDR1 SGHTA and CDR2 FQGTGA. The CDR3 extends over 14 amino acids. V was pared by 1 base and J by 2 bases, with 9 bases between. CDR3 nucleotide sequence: TGTGCCAGCAGCTTAATCCAGGGCACCTACGAGCAGTACTTC. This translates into CASSLIQGTYEQYF.

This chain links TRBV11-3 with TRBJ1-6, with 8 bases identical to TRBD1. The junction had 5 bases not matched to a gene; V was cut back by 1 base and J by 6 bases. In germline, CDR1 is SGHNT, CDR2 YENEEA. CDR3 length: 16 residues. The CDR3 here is CASSLVVDRGNSPLHF. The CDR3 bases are TGTGCCAGCAGCTTAGTGGTCGACAGGGGTAATTCACCCCTCCACTTT. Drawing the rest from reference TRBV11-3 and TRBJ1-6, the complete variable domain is EAGVVQSPRYKIIEKKQPVAFWCNPISGHNTLYWYLQNLGQGPELLIRYENEEAVDDSQLPKDRFSAERLKGVDSTLKIQPAELGDSAVYLCASSLVVDRGNSPLHFGNGTRLTVT.

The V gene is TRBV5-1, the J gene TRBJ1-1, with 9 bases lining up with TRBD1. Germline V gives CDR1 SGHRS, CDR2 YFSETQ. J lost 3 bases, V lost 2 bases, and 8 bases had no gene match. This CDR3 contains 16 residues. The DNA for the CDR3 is TGCGCCAGCAGCTTCGGGGGACAGGGACAATACACTGAAGCTTTCTTT. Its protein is CASSFGGQGQYTEAFF.

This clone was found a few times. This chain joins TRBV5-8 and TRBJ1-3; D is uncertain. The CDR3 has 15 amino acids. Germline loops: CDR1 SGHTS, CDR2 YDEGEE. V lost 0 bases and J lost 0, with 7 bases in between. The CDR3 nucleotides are TGTGCCAGCAGCTTGGCGGTCGTCTCTGGAAACACCATATATTTT. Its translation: CASSLAVVSGNTIYF.